The clone carrying this TCR beta chain has a count of ten or more. Its target is not known. The CDR3 end is not reached by the read, which stops 3 residues before it; the germline J gene fills it in. The data were taken from a study of T cell clonality in common variable immunodeficiency. Equal genomic DNA amounts from CVID and control samples were sequenced. Some clones are missing from TCRdb's copy, which holds only in-frame ones; the method was immunoSEQ multiplex PCR. Singletons are absent from the sample, which has 30,000 to 45,000 clones. This CDR3 has 15 amino acids. With 5 bases clipped from V and 5 bases from J, the junction kept 11 bases outside the gene matches. CDR1 is SEHNR, CDR2 FQNEAQ, per germline (reference sequence). Overall study results and limits: CVID subjects showed higher TCRbeta clonality than healthy controls. Links between repertoire features and CVID complications were heterogeneity-limited. Common variable immunodeficiency TCR beta sequences reportedly had fewer deletions and N-nucleotide insertions.

The sample taken for sequencing was peripheral blood mononuclear cells. The TCR originated in a person aged 18-69 years in good health. This chain joins TRBV7-9 and TRBJ1-1; TRBD1 aligns across 7 bases. The part of the CDR3 DNA that was read is TGTGCCAGCAGCAAGAACAGGGGAAGGGGGACTGAA. This gives the protein CASSKNRGRGTE. The whole CDR3 protein reads CASSKNRGRGTEAFF.